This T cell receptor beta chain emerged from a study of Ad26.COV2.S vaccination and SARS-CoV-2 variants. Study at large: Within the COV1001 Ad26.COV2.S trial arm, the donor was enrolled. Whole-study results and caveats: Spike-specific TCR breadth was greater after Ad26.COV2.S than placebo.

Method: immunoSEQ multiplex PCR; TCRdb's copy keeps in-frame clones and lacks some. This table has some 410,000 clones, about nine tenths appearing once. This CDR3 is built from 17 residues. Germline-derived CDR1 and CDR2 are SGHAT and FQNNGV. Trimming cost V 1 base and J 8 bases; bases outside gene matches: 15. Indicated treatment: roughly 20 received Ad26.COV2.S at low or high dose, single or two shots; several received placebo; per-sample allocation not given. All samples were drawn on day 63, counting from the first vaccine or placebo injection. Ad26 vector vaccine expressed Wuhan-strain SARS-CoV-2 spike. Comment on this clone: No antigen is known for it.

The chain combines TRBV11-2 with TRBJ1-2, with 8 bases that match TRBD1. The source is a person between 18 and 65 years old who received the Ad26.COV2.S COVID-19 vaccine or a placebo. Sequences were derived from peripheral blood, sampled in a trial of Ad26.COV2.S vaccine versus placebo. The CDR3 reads CASSLVSPGGVGGGYTF. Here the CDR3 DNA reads TGTGCCAGCAGCTTAGTCAGCCCAGGGGGCGTAGGAGGGGGCTACACCTTC. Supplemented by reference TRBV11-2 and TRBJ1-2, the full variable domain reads EAGVAQSPRYKIIEKRQSVAFWCNPISGHATLYWYQQILGQGPKLLIQFQNNGVVDDSQLPKDRFSAERLKGVDSTLKIQPAKLEDSAVYLCASSLVSPGGVGGGYTFGSGTRLTVV.